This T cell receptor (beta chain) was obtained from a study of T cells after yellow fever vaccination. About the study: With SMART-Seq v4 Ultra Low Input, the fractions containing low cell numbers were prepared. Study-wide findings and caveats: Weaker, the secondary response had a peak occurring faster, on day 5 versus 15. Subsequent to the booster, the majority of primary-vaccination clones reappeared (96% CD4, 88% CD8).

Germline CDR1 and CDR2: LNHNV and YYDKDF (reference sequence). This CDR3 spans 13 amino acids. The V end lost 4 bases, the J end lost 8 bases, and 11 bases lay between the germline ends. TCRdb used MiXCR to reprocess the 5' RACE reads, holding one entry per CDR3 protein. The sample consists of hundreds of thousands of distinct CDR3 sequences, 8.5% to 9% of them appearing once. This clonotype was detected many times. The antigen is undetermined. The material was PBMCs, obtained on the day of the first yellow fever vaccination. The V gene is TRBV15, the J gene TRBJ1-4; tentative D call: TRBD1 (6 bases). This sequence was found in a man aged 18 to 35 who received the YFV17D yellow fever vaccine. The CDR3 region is CATSTGHVEKLFF. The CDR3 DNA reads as TGTGCCACCAGCACGGGACACGTCGAAAAACTGTTTTTT.